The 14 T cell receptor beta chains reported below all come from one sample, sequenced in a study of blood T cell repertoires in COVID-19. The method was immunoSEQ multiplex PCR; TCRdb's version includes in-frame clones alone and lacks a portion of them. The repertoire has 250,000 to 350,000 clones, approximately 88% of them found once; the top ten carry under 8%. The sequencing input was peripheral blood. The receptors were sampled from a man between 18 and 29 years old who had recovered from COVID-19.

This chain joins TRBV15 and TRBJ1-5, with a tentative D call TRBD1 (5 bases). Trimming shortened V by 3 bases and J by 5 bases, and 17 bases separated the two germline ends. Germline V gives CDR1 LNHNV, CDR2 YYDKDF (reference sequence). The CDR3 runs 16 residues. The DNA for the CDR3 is TGTGCCACCAGCAGGGGTGCTGGTTTAGGGGATCAGCCCCAGCATTTT. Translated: CATSRGAGLGDQPQHF.

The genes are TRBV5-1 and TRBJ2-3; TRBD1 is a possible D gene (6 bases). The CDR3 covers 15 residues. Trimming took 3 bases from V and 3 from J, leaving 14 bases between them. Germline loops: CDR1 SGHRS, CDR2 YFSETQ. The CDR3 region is CASSWGHEGTDTQYF. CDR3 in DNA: TGCGCCAGCAGCTGGGGACATGAAGGAACAGATACGCAGTATTTT.

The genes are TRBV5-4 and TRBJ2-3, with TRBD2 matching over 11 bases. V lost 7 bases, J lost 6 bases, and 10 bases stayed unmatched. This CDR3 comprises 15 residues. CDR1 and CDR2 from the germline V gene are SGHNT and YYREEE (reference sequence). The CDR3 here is CASPSGTSGSDTQYF. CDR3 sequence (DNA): TGTGCCAGCCCTTCTGGGACTAGCGGTTCGGATACGCAGTATTTT. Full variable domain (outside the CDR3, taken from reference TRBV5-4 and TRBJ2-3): ETGVTQSPTHLIKTRGQQVTLRCSSQSGHNTVSWYQQALGQGPQFIFQYYREEENGRGNFPPRFSGLQFPNYSSELNVNALELDDSALYLCASPSGTSGSDTQYFGPGTRLTVL.

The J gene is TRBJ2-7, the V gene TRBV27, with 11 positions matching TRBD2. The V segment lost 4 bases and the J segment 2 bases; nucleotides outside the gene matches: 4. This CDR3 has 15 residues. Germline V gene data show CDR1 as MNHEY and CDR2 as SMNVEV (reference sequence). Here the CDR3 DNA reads TGTGCCAGCAGTTCCAGACTAGCGGGAACCTACGAGCAGTACTTC. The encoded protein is CASSSRLAGTYEQYF.

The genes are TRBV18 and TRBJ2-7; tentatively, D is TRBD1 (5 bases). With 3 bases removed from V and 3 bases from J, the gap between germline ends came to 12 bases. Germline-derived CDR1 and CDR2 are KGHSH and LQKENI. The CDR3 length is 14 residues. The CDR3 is CASSPQDTDYEQYF. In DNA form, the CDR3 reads TGTGCCAGCTCACCCCAGGACACGGACTACGAGCAGTACTTC.

This CDR3 is CASSSSRFLVQFNEKLFF. CDR3 bases: TGTGCCAGCAGCTCGAGTCGGTTCTTAGTACAGTTTAATGAAAAACTGTTTTTT. The chain joins TRBV7-9 to TRBJ1-4, with D uncertain. Germline loops: CDR1 SEHNR, CDR2 FQNEAQ (reference sequence). V was cut by 4 bases and J by 4 bases, with 22 bases left in between. This CDR3 is 18 amino acids long.

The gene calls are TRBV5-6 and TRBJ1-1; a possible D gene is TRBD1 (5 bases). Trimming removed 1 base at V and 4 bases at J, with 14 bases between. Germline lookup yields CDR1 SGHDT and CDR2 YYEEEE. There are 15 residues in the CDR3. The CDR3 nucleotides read TGTGCCAGCAGCTTGCCGGGACTGGGGGGCACTGAAGCTTTCTTT. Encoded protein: CASSLPGLGGTEAFF.

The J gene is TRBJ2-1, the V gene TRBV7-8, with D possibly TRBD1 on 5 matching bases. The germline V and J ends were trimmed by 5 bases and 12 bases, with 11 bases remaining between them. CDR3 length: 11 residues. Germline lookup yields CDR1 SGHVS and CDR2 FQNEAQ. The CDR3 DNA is TGTGCCAGCAGCAAAGACAGTGGGCAGTTCTTC. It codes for CASSKDSGQFF.

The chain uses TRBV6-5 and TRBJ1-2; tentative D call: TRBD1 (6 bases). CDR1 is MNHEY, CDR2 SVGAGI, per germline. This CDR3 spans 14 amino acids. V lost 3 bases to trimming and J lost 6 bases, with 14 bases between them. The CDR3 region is CASSYMDRYDGYTF. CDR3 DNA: TGTGCCAGCAGTTATATGGACAGATATGATGGCTACACCTTC.

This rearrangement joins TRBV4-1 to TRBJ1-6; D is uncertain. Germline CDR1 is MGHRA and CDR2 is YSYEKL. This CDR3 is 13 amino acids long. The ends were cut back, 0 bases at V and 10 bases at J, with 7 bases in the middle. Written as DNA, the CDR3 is TGCGCCAGCAGCCAAGATCAGTGGTCACCCCTCCACTTT. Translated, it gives CASSQDQWSPLHF.

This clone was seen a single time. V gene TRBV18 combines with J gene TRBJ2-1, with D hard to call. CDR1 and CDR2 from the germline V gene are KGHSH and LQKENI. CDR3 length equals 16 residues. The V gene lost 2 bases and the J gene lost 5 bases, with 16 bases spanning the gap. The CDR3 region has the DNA TGTGCCAGCTCACCAACCCTAGAGTACACGAACAATGAGCAGTTCTTC. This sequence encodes CASSPTLEYTNNEQFF.

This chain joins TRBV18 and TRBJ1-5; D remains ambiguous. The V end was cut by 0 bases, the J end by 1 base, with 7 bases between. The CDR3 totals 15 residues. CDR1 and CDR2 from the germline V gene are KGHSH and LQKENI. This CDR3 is CASSPPGLSNQPQHF. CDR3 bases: TGTGCCAGCTCACCACCGGGCCTCAGCAATCAGCCCCAGCATTTT.

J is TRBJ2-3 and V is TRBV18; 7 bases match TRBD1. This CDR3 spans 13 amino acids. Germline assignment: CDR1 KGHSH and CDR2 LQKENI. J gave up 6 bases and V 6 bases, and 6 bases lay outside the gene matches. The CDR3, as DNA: TGTGCCAGCTCGCCCGGGACAGTCGATACGCAGTATTTT. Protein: CASSPGTVDTQYF.

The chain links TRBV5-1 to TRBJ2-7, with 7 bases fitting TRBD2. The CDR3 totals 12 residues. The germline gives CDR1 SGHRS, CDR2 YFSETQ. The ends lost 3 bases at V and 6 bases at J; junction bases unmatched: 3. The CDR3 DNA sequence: TGCGCCAGCAGCTCCGAGCGGGGCGAGCAGTACTTC. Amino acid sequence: CASSSERGEQYF.